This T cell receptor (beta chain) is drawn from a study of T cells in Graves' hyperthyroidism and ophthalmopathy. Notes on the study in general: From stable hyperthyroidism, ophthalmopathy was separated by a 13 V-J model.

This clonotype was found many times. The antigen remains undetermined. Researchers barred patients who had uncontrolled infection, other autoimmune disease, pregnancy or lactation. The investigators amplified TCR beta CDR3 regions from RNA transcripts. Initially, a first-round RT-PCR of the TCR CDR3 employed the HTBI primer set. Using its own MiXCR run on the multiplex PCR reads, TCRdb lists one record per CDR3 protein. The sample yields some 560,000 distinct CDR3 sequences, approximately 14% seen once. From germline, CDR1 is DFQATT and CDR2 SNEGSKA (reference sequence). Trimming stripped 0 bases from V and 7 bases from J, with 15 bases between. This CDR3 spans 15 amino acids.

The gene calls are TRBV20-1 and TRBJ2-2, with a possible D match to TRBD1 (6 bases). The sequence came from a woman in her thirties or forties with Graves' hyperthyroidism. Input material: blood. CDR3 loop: CSARERQGSGGELFF. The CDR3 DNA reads TGCAGTGCTAGAGAAAGGCAGGGGTCGGGCGGGGAGCTGTTTTTT.